This T cell receptor (beta chain) was profiled in a study of Graves' ophthalmopathy and Graves' hyperthyroidism. At least ten counts were recorded for this clonotype. Investigators amplified TCR beta CDR3 regions from RNA transcripts. Second-round multiplex PCR followed a first-round RT-PCR using HTBI primers. Each CDR3 protein gets one entry after TCRdb re-called the multiplex PCR reads with MiXCR. In the table there are roughly 400,000 distinct CDR3 sequences, approximately 15% of which are singletons. CDR1 is SGHRS, CDR2 YFSETQ, per germline. With 4 bases removed from V and 3 bases from J, the gap between germline ends came to 14 bases. The CDR3 is 14 residues long.

The genes are TRBV5-1 and TRBJ2-7, with no clear D. The clonotype originates from a woman aged 18-30 years with stable Graves' hyperthyroidism. The sequencing sample was made of peripheral blood. CDR3 coding DNA: TGCGCCAGCAGCCCAGCACCCGGTGACTACGAGCAGTACTTC. Translation gives CASSPAPGDYEQYF. Using reference TRBV5-1 and TRBJ2-7 for the parts outside the CDR3, the full variable domain is KAGVTQTPRYLIKTRGQQVTLSCSPISGHRSVSWYQQTPGQGLQFLFEYFSETQRNKGNFPGRFSGRQFSNSRSEMNVSTLELGDSALYLCASSPAPGDYEQYFGPGTRLTVT.